This T cell receptor (beta chain) was documented in a study of T cells after yellow fever vaccination. General study results and limits: A large majority of primary-vaccination clones showed up again after the booster (about 97% CD4, roughly 88% CD8).

The authors made TCR cDNA by 5'RACE template switching, adding a universal primer site and UMIs. MiXCR, applied by TCRdb to the 5' RACE reads, yields one record per CDR3 protein. The table has about 75,000 distinct CDR3 sequences, about 7.3% seen once; the top ten hold 25% to 35%. There are a few counts of this clonotype. Its antigen is unidentified. This CDR3 is built from 12 residues. From germline, CDR1 is SGHKS and CDR2 YYEKEE (reference sequence). V lost 4 bases, J lost 7 bases, and 5 bases stayed unmatched. This rearrangement joins TRBV5-5 to TRBJ2-7; 7 positions match TRBD1. Sample: CD8+ T cells sorted from PBMCs, taken about 10 days after the first yellow fever vaccination. The receptor's source is a young man who received the YFV17D yellow fever vaccine. In nucleotides, the CDR3 is TGTGCCAGCAGCCCGACAGGGATTGAGCAGTACGTC. As protein: CASSPTGIEQYV.